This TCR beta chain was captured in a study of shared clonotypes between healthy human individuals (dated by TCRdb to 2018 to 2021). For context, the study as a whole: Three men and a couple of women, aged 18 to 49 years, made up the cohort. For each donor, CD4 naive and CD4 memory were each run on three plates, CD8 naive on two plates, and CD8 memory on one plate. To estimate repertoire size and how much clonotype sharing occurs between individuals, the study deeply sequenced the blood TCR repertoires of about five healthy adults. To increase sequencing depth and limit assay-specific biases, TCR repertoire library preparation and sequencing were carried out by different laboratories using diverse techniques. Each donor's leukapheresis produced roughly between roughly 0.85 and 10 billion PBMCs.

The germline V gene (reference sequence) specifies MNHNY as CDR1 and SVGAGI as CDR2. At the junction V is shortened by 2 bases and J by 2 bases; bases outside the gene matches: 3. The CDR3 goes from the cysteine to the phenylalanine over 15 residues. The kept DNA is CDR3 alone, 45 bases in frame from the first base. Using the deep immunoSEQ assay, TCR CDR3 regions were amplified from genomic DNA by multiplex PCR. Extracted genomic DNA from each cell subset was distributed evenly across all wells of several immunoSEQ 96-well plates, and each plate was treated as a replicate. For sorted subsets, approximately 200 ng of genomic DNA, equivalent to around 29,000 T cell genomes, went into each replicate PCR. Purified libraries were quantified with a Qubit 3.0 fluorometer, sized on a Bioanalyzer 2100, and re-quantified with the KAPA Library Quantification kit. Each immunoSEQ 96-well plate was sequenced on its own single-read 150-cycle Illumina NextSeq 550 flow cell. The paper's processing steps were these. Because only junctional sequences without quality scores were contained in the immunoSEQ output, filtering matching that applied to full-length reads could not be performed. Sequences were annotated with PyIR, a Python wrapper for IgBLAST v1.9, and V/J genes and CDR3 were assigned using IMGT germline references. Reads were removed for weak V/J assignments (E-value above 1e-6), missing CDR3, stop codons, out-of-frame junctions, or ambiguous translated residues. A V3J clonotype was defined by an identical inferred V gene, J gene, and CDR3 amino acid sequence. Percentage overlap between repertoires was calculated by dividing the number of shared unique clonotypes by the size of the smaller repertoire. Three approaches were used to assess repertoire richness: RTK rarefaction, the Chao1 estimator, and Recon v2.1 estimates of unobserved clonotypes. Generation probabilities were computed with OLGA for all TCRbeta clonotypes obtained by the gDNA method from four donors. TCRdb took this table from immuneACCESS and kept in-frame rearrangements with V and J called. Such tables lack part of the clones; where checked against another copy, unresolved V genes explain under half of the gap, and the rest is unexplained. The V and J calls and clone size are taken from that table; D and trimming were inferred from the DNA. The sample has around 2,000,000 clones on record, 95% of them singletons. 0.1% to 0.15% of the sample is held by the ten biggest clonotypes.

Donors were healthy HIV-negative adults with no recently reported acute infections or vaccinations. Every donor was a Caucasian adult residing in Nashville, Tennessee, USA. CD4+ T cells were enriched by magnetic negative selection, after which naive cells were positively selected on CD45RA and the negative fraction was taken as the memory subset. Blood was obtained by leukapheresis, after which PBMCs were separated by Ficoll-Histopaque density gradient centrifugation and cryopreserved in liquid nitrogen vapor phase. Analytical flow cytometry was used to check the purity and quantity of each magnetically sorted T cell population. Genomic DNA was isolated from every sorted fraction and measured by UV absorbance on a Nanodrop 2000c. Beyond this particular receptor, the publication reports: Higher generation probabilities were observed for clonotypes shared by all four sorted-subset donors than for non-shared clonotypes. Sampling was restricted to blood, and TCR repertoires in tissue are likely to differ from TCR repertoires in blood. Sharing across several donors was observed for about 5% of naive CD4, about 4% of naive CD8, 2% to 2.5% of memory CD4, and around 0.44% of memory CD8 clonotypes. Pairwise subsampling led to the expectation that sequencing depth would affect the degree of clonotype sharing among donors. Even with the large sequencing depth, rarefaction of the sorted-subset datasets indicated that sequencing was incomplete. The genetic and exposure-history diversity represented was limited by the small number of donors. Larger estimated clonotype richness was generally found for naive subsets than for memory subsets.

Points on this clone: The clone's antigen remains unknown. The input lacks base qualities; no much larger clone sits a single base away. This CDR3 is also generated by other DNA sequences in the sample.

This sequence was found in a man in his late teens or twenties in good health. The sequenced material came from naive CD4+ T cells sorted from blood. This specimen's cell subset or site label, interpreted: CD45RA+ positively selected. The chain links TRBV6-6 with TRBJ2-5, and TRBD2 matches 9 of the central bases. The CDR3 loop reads CASSYEAGGQETQYF. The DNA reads TGTGCCAGCAGTTACGAAGCGGGGGGACAAGAGACCCAGTACTTC.